These T cell receptor beta chains were read from a single sample in a study of blood T cell repertoires in COVID-19. Sequencing used immunoSEQ multiplex PCR; TCRdb keeps in-frame clones, though not all of them. This sample yields about 140,000 clones, of which more than 75% are seen a single time; around 13% belongs to the top ten. Sequenced sample: peripheral blood. The source is a man aged 80 or over with acute or convalescent COVID-19. Both conserved end residues are part of each CDR3. Each record gives: J gene, clone size, V gene, D gene, CDR3 length, CDR3 protein, CDR3 DNA. The D gene is left open where the match is weak. A clone size is listed for some rows: how often the clone was seen (once, few, many), or a class if it is expanded.

>TRBJ2-3|.|TRBV19|.|14
CASRAQGGTDTQYF
TGTGCCAGTAGAGCCCAGGGGGGAACAGATACGCAGTATTTT
>TRBJ1-4|.|TRBV10-3|TRBD1|18
CAISESRQGISANEKLFF
TGTGCCATCAGTGAGTCGAGACAGGGGATATCAGCTAATGAAAAACTGTTTTTT
>TRBJ1-1|.|TRBV3-1/TRBV3-2|.|13
CASSQGHGLEAFF
TGTGCCAGCAGCCAAGGACACGGCCTTGAAGCTTTCTTT
>TRBJ2-1|.|TRBV5-5|.|15
CASSLLGSVEHEQFF
TGTGCCAGCAGCTTGCTAGGTTCCGTGGAGCATGAGCAGTTCTTC
>TRBJ2-1|.|TRBV12-3/TRBV12-4|TRBD1|13
CASDRGDRYEQFF
TGTGCCAGCGACAGGGGTGATAGGTATGAGCAGTTCTTC
>TRBJ1-5|.|TRBV19|.|14
CASSTSRTEKPQHF
TGTGCCAGTAGTACCTCCCGGACAGAAAAACCCCAGCATTTT
>TRBJ1-5|.|TRBV27|.|13
CASSLSRNQPQHF
TGTGCCAGCAGTTTATCCAGGAATCAGCCCCAGCATTTT
>TRBJ2-7|few|TRBV5-8|.|13
CASSPPGRYEQYF
TGTGCCAGCAGCCCACCGGGGAGGTACGAGCAGTACTTC
>TRBJ2-1|once|TRBV2|TRBD2|15
CASSSGGTQFNEQFF
TGTGCCAGCAGTAGCGGGGGGACTCAGTTCAATGAGCAGTTCTTC
>TRBJ2-2|once|TRBV10-3|TRBD2|17
CAISDALAGGGTGELFF
TGTGCCATCAGTGATGCGTTAGCGGGGGGCGGCACCGGGGAGCTGTTTTTT
>TRBJ2-7|few|TRBV6-5|TRBD1|13
CASSYRGLDEQYF
TGTGCCAGCAGTTACAGGGGGCTCGACGAGCAGTACTTC
>TRBJ2-2|.|TRBV24-1|.|16
CATSARHLTNTGELFF
TGTGCCACCAGTGCGAGACACCTAACGAACACCGGGGAGCTGTTTTTT
>TRBJ2-7|few|TRBV7-2|.|14
CASSLGPGVHEQYF
TGTGCCAGCAGCTTAGGGCCGGGGGTCCACGAGCAGTACTTC
>TRBJ2-2|once|TRBV23-1|.|16
CASSPHPRDSTGELFF
TGCGCCAGCAGTCCTCACCCCCGGGACTCCACCGGGGAGCTGTTTTTT
>TRBJ2-3|few|TRBV27|.|13
CASRPGGTDTQYF
TGTGCCAGCAGACCCGGGGGCACAGATACGCAGTATTTT
>TRBJ1-2|few|TRBV7-8|.|15
CASSLRRVQNYGYTF
TGTGCCAGCAGTCTTAGGAGGGTCCAGAACTATGGCTACACCTTC
>TRBJ1-6|.|TRBV29-1|.|13
CSVAQEKNSPLHF
TGCAGCGTTGCACAGGAGAAGAATTCACCCCTCCACTTT
>TRBJ1-6|.|TRBV13|TRBD1|14
CASSPRTGDSPLHF
TGTGCCAGCAGCCCCCGGACAGGGGATTCACCCCTCCACTTT
>TRBJ2-1|.|TRBV11-2|TRBD2|15
CASSLRGSRDDEQFF
TGTGCCAGCAGCTTGCGGGGGTCGAGGGATGATGAGCAGTTCTTC
>TRBJ1-2|.|TRBV7-3|.|16
CASSASGTPGPYGYTF
TGTGCCAGCAGCGCTTCCGGGACACCCGGCCCCTATGGCTACACCTTC
>TRBJ2-2|.|TRBV4-3|.|12
CASSPYTGELFF
TGCGCCAGCAGCCCTTACACCGGGGAGCTGTTTTTT
>TRBJ2-2|.|TRBV29-1|TRBD2|17
CSAGSLGGGWNTGELFF
TGCAGCGCCGGTTCTTTGGGCGGGGGGTGGAACACCGGGGAGCTGTTTTTT
>TRBJ1-4|.|TRBV7-6|TRBD1|16
CASSPKQGVANEKLFF
TGTGCCAGCAGCCCAAAACAGGGGGTAGCTAATGAAAAACTGTTTTTT
>TRBJ2-3|.|TRBV30|.|16
CAWRQGLGASTDTQYF
TGTGCCTGGAGGCAGGGGCTCGGCGCTAGCACAGATACGCAGTATTTT
>TRBJ2-2|.|TRBV5-1|TRBD1|16
CASSLGQGTNTGELFF
TGCGCCAGCAGCTTGGGACAGGGGACAAACACCGGGGAGCTGTTTTTT
>TRBJ2-7|.|TRBV10-3|.|12
CAISRGKNEQYF
TGTGCCATCAGCAGGGGCAAAAACGAGCAGTACTTC
>TRBJ1-1|.|TRBV2|.|12
CASSGMTEEAFF
TGTGCCAGCAGTGGGATGACAGAGGAAGCTTTCTTT
>TRBJ1-5|.|TRBV28|.|13
CASKMAGAQPQHF
TGTGCCAGCAAGATGGCAGGGGCGCAGCCCCAGCATTTT
>TRBJ1-6|once|TRBV19|.|15
CASRGRKSYNSPLHF
TGTGCCAGTAGGGGGAGAAAATCCTATAATTCACCCCTCCACTTT
>TRBJ1-6|.|TRBV4-1|.|15
CASSQGWGGVSPLHF
TGCGCCAGCAGCCAAGGGTGGGGGGGGGTTTCACCCCTCCACTTT
>TRBJ1-3|few|TRBV9|.|16
CASSPIGGATGNTIYF
TGTGCCAGCAGCCCGATAGGGGGGGCTACGGGAAACACCATATATTTT
>TRBJ2-7|.|TRBV5-5|TRBD1|14
CASSAGQGSNEQYF
TGTGCCAGCAGCGCGGGACAGGGTAGCAACGAGCAGTACTTC
>TRBJ2-2|.|TRBV3-1/TRBV3-2|.|16
CASSQETAGGTGELFF
TGTGCCAGCAGCCAAGAAACAGCGGGCGGAACCGGGGAGCTGTTTTTT
>TRBJ2-2|once|TRBV6-5|.|13
CASSKPQAGELFF
TGTGCCAGCAGTAAACCCCAGGCCGGGGAGCTGTTTTTT
>TRBJ2-2|.|TRBV6-5|.|12
CASSPVRGELFF
TGTGCCAGCAGCCCGGTGCGCGGGGAGCTGTTTTTT
>TRBJ2-2|.|TRBV30|.|14
CAWSETSGIGELFF
TGTGCCTGGAGTGAAACCTCAGGGATCGGGGAGCTGTTTTTT
>TRBJ1-5|.|TRBV27|TRBD1|14
CASGRQGPNQPQHF
TGTGCCAGCGGTAGACAGGGGCCCAATCAGCCCCAGCATTTT
>TRBJ1-3|.|TRBV7-8|.|15
CASSLGGYSGNTIYF
TGTGCCAGCAGCTTAGGCGGGTACTCTGGAAACACCATATATTTT
>TRBJ1-6|.|TRBV6-5|TRBD1|15
CASSDDREYNSPLHF
TGTGCCAGCAGCGACGACAGGGAGTATAATTCACCCCTCCACTTT
>TRBJ2-1|once|TRBV7-2|.|15
CASSLQQGGITEQFF
TGTGCCAGCAGCTTACAACAGGGGGGGATTACTGAGCAGTTCTTC
>TRBJ2-7|.|TRBV9|.|15
CASSLGPTREYEQYF
TGTGCCAGCAGTCTGGGGCCGACGCGGGAATACGAGCAGTACTTC
>TRBJ2-3|few|TRBV19|.|14
CASSIRVLTDTQYF
TGTGCCAGTAGTATTCGGGTCCTCACAGATACGCAGTATTTT
>TRBJ1-5|.|TRBV5-6|.|15
CASSFFVPGNQPQHF
TGTGCCAGCAGCTTTTTCGTCCCGGGCAATCAGCCCCAGCATTTT
>TRBJ1-6|.|TRBV4-2|TRBD1|15
CASSLGQGYNSPLHF
TGTGCCAGCAGCCTAGGACAGGGCTATAATTCACCCCTCCACTTT
>TRBJ2-1|.|TRBV27|TRBD1|15
CASRTGQGAYNEQFF
TGTGCCAGCAGGACGGGACAGGGGGCTTACAATGAGCAGTTCTTC
>TRBJ1-2|.|TRBV30|.|14
CAWVPPGFWNGYTF
TGTGCCTGGGTCCCCCCGGGGTTTTGGAATGGCTACACCTTC
>TRBJ1-2|.|TRBV7-2|TRBD1|14
CASSALQGAYGYTF
TGTGCCAGCAGCGCACTACAGGGGGCCTATGGCTACACCTTC
>TRBJ1-1|.|TRBV7-9|.|16
CASSPRSGRANTEAFF
TGTGCCAGCAGCCCCCGGTCGGGAAGGGCGAACACTGAAGCTTTCTTT
>TRBJ1-1|few|TRBV7-2|.|14
CASSSPDRNTEAFF
TGTGCCAGCAGCTCCCCGGACAGAAACACTGAAGCTTTCTTT
>TRBJ2-3|.|TRBV12-3/TRBV12-4|.|12
CASRWQTDTQYF
TGTGCCAGCAGGTGGCAAACAGATACGCAGTATTTT
>TRBJ1-5|.|TRBV18|.|15
CASSPWSGGNQPQHF
TGTGCCAGCTCACCTTGGTCTGGAGGCAATCAGCCCCAGCATTTT
>TRBJ1-1|once|TRBV19|TRBD1|15
CASTRGRTGFLEAFF
TGTGCCAGTACCCGAGGGAGGACAGGGTTCCTCGAAGCTTTCTTT
>TRBJ1-1|once|TRBV2|.|13
CASSEDRYTEAFF
TGTGCCAGCAGTGAAGACAGGTACACTGAAGCTTTCTTT
>TRBJ2-1|.|TRBV2|TRBD2|13
CASSGGTYNEQFF
TGTGCCAGCAGCGGGGGGACCTACAATGAGCAGTTCTTC